The 21 T cell receptor beta chains below were found in one sample sequenced in a study of shared clonotypes between healthy human individuals. Profiled with immunoSEQ multiplex PCR; TCRdb holds only in-frame clones, not every one. Among 2 million to 2.5 million clones, under 97% were seen once, and the ten largest hold 0.1% to 0.15%. Specimen: naive CD4+ T cells sorted from blood. Described subset: CD45RA+ positively selected. These TCRs come from a man between 18 and 35 years old in good health.

This clone was counted between two and nine times. The rearrangement uses TRBV2 and TRBJ1-3; 7 nucleotides match TRBD1. Looked up from germline, CDR1 is SNHLY and CDR2 is FYNNEI. The CDR3 covers 13 residues. V lost 2 bases, J lost 9 bases, and 4 bases stayed unmatched. CDR3 region: CASSEIQGVTIYF. The DNA of the CDR3 is TGTGCCAGCAGTGAAATCCAGGGGGTCACCATATATTTT.

The V and J genes are TRBV14 and TRBJ1-6; tentative D call: TRBD1 (5 bases). The CDR3 consists of 14 residues. Germline assignment: CDR1 SGHDN and CDR2 FVKESK. Trimming removed 1 base at V and 9 bases at J, with 10 bases between. The chain's CDR3 is CASSQVGPSSPLHF. CDR3 nucleotides: TGTGCCAGCAGCCAAGTGGGACCAAGTTCACCCCTCCACTTT.

The gene calls are TRBV6-5 and TRBJ1-3, with TRBD1 as a possible D gene (5 bases). Germline lookup yields CDR1 MNHEY and CDR2 SVGAGI. The CDR3 contains 16 residues. V was shortened by 2 bases and J by 4 bases, with 15 bases between the two germline ends. The CDR3, as DNA: TGTGCCAGCAGTTACGGGGGGAGTAACGGCGGAAACACCATATATTTT. The encoded protein is CASSYGGSNGGNTIYF.

The rearrangement uses TRBV29-1 and TRBJ1-1; D gene ambiguous. CDR1 and CDR2 (germline): SQVTM, ANQGSEA. Trimming left V 0 bases short and J 4 bases short, with 18 bases between. The CDR3 is 16 amino acids. The CDR3 sequence is CSVEDLLGSGVTEAFF. The CDR3 nucleotides are TGCAGCGTTGAAGATCTTTTGGGAAGCGGGGTCACTGAAGCTTTCTTT.

This rearrangement joins TRBV21-1 to TRBJ1-5. TRBV21-1 is listed as a pseudogene. The CDR3 is 13 amino acids. The CDR3 loop is CASSNGIHQPQHF. The CDR3 DNA reads TGTGCCAGCAGCAATGGTATCCATCAGCCCCAGCATTTT.

A word on this clone: Other nucleotide sequences in the sample specify the same CDR3. The chain joins TRBV7-2 to TRBJ1-2; 11 bases are shared with TRBD1. CDR1 is SGHTA, CDR2 FQGNSA, per germline. CDR3 length: 15 residues. The trim removed 3 bases at V and 4 bases at J, leaving 4 bases unmatched. As DNA, the CDR3 is TGTGCCAGCAGCTTGGCTGGGACAGGGGGCTATGGCTACACCTTC. Translation gives CASSLAGTGGYGYTF.

The V and J genes are TRBV7-9 and TRBJ1-2; TRBD1 might be the D (5 bases). Germline V lookup: CDR1 SEHNR, CDR2 FQNEAQ (reference sequence). There are 14 residues in the CDR3. The germline V and J ends were trimmed by 1 base and 4 bases, with 10 bases remaining between them. The CDR3 nucleotides are TGTGCCAGCAGCTTAGAAGGGGAGTTCTATGGCTACACCTTC. Translated: CASSLEGEFYGYTF.

The chain joins TRBV10-3 to TRBJ2-7; TRBD2 aligns across 7 bases. CDR3 length: 15 residues. Trimming cost V 2 bases and J 1 base; bases outside gene matches: 5. CDR1 ENHRY and CDR2 SYGVKD come from the germline V gene. Here the CDR3 DNA reads TGTGCCATCAGTGAGCCTAGCGGCATGTCCTACGAGCAGTACTTC. Encoded protein: CAISEPSGMSYEQYF.

The V and J genes are TRBV5-1 and TRBJ2-7, with D perhaps matching TRBD2 (5 bases). The V and J ends lost 5 bases and 3 bases respectively, with 24 bases between them. CDR1 is SGHRS, CDR2 YFSETQ, per germline. The CDR3 is 17 amino acids. The CDR3, as DNA: TGCGCCAGCAGGAAAGGACGGGATCAGCTTGGTTTCTACGAGCAGTACTTC. It codes for CASRKGRDQLGFYEQYF.

The V gene is TRBV19, the J gene TRBJ1-1; D is possibly TRBD1 (5 bases). The CDR3 loop spans 14 amino acids. With 5 bases removed from V and 10 bases from J, the gap between germline ends came to 20 bases. Germline values: CDR1 LNHDA, CDR2 SQIVND (reference sequence). CDR3 in amino acids: CASSARGDPVVAFF. CDR3 coding DNA: TGTGCCAGTAGTGCCCGGGGGGACCCCGTGGTAGCTTTCTTT.

This clone was counted once. V gene TRBV18 combines with J gene TRBJ2-6; tentative D call: TRBD1 (5 bases). Trimming left V 2 bases short and J 0 bases short, with 11 bases between. The germline V gene encodes CDR1 KGHSH and CDR2 LQKENI. The CDR3 runs to 17 residues. CDR3 DNA sequence: TGTGCCAGCTCACCATCCAGACAGCCCTCTGGGGCCAACGTCCTGACTTTC. Its protein is CASSPSRQPSGANVLTF.

The rearrangement joins TRBV7-9 to TRBJ2-1, with 9 bases lining up with TRBD1. V was pared by 5 bases and J by 8 bases, with 7 bases of the junction left unmatched. In germline, CDR1 is SEHNR, CDR2 FQNEAQ (reference sequence). The CDR3 is 14 amino acids. The CDR3: CASSKEQGAHEQFF. The CDR3 nucleotides read TGTGCCAGCAGCAAGGAACAGGGGGCGCATGAGCAGTTCTTC.

The chain links TRBV2 to TRBJ1-1; D remains unclear. V lost 7 bases and J lost 0, with 6 bases in between. CDR3 length: 12 amino acids. CDR1 and CDR2 from the germline V gene are SNHLY and FYNNEI. CDR3 coding DNA: TGTGCCAGCATTATTTTGAACACTGAAGCTTTCTTT. Protein: CASIILNTEAFF.

The chain carries TRBV25-1 and TRBJ2-1; D may be TRBD1 (6 bases). Germline CDR1 reads MGHDK; CDR2 reads SYGVNS. Trimming pared 5 bases from V and 7 bases from J, leaving 21 bases between. The CDR3 contains 16 residues. CDR3 DNA: TGTGCCAGCAGTTCCCTTGGGGGCGTACCCCCAAATGAGCAGTTCTTC. This gives the protein CASSSLGGVPPNEQFF.

This chain joins TRBV10-3 and TRBJ1-1; 7 bases line up with TRBD1. The length of the CDR3 is 15 residues. V was pared by 5 bases and J by 0 bases, with 6 bases of the junction left unmatched. Per the germline V gene, CDR1 is ENHRY and CDR2 is SYGVKD. DNA for the CDR3: TGTGCCATCAGTAACAGGGGTTCAGTGAACACTGAAGCTTTCTTT. Amino acid sequence: CAISNRGSVNTEAFF.

The rearrangement joins TRBV7-8 to TRBJ1-3, with a weak D call TRBD1 (5 bases). Germline lookup yields CDR1 SGHVS and CDR2 FQNEAQ. The CDR3 loop spans 17 amino acids. V lost 4 bases and J lost 0, with 16 bases in between. Here the CDR3 reads CASSSVQGAISGNTIYF. The CDR3 DNA reads TGTGCCAGCAGCTCCGTCCAAGGGGCCATCTCTGGAAACACCATATATTTT.

V and J are TRBV11-2 and TRBJ2-3, with a possible D match to TRBD2 (6 bases). The CDR3 covers 15 residues. Germline CDR1 reads SGHAT; CDR2 reads FQNNGV. V lost 5 bases to trimming and J lost 1 base, with 13 bases between them. The CDR3 protein is CASSQLAPGTDTQYF. The CDR3 DNA reads TGTGCCAGCAGCCAACTAGCCCCGGGCACAGATACGCAGTATTTT. Drawing the rest from reference TRBV11-2 and TRBJ2-3, the complete variable domain is EAGVAQSPRYKIIEKRQSVAFWCNPISGHATLYWYQQILGQGPKLLIQFQNNGVVDDSQLPKDRFSAERLKGVDSTLKIQPAKLEDSAVYLCASSQLAPGTDTQYFGPGTRLTVL.

The CDR3 bases are TGTGCAAGTCGTCGCACCGGGGGGCGGCGGGAGACCCAGTACTTC. It encodes CASRRTGGRRETQYF. The V gene is TRBV12-2, the J gene TRBJ2-5; the table's D call, TRBD2, has no DNA check behind it. TRBV12-2 is noted as a pseudogene. This CDR3 has 15 residues.

The chain uses TRBV13 and TRBJ2-7; 9 bases match TRBD1. The CDR3 covers 13 residues. V lost 5 bases to trimming and J lost 6 bases; unmatched junction nucleotides: 5. CDR1 is PRHDT and CDR2 is FYEKMQ in the germline V gene (reference sequence). The CDR3 sequence is CASSMGQGGEQYF. CDR3 in DNA: TGTGCCAGCAGCATGGGACAGGGAGGCGAGCAGTACTTC.

This chain connects TRBV28 to TRBJ2-2; 7 bases agree with TRBD2. V lost 2 bases, J lost 3 bases, and 0 bases stayed unmatched. Per the germline V gene, CDR1 is MDHEN and CDR2 is SYDVKM. The CDR3 is 14 residues long. CDR3 DNA: TGTGCCAGCAGTTTAGCGGGGGACACCGGGGAGCTGTTTTTT. This gives the protein CASSLAGDTGELFF. The variable domain in full, completed from reference TRBV28 and TRBJ2-2, reads DVKVTQSSRYLVKRTGEKVFLECVQDMDHENMFWYRQDPGLGLRLIYFSYDVKMKEKGDIPEGYSVSREKKERFSLILESASTNQTSMYLCASSLAGDTGELFFGEGSRLTVL.

The CDR3 DNA is TGTGCCAGCACTTTAAGCGGGGGGGGAAACAATGAGCAGTTCTTC. Protein: CASTLSGGGNNEQFF. The chain combines TRBV6-6 with TRBJ2-1, with 10 bases matching TRBD2. The trim removed 7 bases at V and 5 bases at J, leaving 8 bases unmatched. Germline-derived CDR1 and CDR2 are MNHNY and SVGAGI (reference sequence). This CDR3 is 15 amino acids long.